Described below is a single TCR beta chain sequence and its context. Its antigen is as yet unknown. This sample is part of a study of Graves' ophthalmopathy and Graves' hyperthyroidism. General observations from the study: Among thyroid clonotypes expanded above 0.001 frequency, most also appeared in blood.

Investigators amplified TCR beta CDR3 regions from RNA transcripts. First-round RT-PCR with HTBI primers preceded a second-round multiplex PCR. MiXCR, applied by TCRdb to the multiplex PCR reads, yields one record per CDR3 protein. This sample has about 640,000 distinct CDR3 sequences, with about 40% found just once. From germline, CDR1 is LNHNV and CDR2 YYDKDF (reference sequence). The V end lost 10 bases, the J end lost 0 bases, and 13 bases lay between the germline ends. This CDR3 is 13 amino acids long. Ophthalmopathy cases showed moderate-to-severe activity, scoring CAS ≥3 and NOSPECS ≥4, with duration under 3 months. Excluded: other autoimmune disease, uncontrolled infection, pregnancy or lactation. PBMCs came from more than 7.5 ml of fresh peripheral blood.

The source is an adult man with Graves' ophthalmopathy. This chain joins TRBV15 and TRBJ2-7; D is undetermined. Sequencing used peripheral blood. Here the CDR3 DNA reads TGTGCCAGAGATCACCGGAGCTCCTACGAGCAGTACTTC. It encodes CARDHRSSYEQYF. The variable domain in full, completed from reference TRBV15 and TRBJ2-7, reads DAMVIQNPRYQVTQFGKPVTLSCSQTLNHNVMYWYQQKSSQAPKLLFHYYDKDFNNEADTPDNFQSRRPNTSFCFLDIRSPGLGDTAMYLCARDHRSSYEQYFGPGTRLTVT.